This TCR beta chain was profiled in a study of regulatory T cells in long-lasting Graves disease. The sample's time point: newly diagnosed GD, antithyroid drugs for less than 3 months. RNA from PBMCs was the source of the TCR library. Sequencing libraries for TCR beta were prepared with iRepertoire HTBI primers and Arm-PCR of CDR3 regions. TCRdb processed the multiplex PCR reads anew with MiXCR; each CDR3 protein has one entry. The sample holds over 350,000 distinct CDR3 sequences, approximately 15% seen once. This clonotype has at least ten counts. This CDR3 is built from 14 residues. V was clipped by 5 bases and J by 4 bases, with 12 bases between them. The V gene's germline CDR1 is SGHTA and CDR2 FQGTGA. This sample was shared with a second study, whose subject was T cells in Graves' hyperthyroidism and ophthalmopathy.

The sequences come from peripheral blood mononuclear cells (PBMCs), collected at new diagnosis, from a patient treated with antithyroid drugs. The TCR was taken from a woman aged 35 to 49 with Graves disease. The chain carries TRBV7-3 and TRBJ2-1; D remains ambiguous. As DNA, the CDR3 is TGTGCCAGCAGCCCGGTGGCACGGTACAATGAGCAGTTCTTC. Translation: CASSPVARYNEQFF.